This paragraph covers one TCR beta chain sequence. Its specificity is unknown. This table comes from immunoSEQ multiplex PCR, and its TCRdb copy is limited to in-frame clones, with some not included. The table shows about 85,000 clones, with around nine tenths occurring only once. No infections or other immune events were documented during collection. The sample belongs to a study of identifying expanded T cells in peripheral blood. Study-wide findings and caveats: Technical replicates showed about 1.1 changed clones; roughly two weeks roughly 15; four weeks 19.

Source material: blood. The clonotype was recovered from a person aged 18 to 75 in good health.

CDR3 residues: CASSARGGLNEKLFF. In nucleotides, the CDR3 is TGTGCCAGCAGCGCGAGAGGGGGTCTTAATGAAAAACTGTTTTTT. This sequence joins TRBV13 and TRBJ1-4, with D maybe TRBD1 (6 bases). Trimming left V 5 bases short and J 4 bases short, with 14 bases between. The V gene's germline CDR1 is PRHDT and CDR2 FYEKMQ (reference sequence). The CDR3 covers 15 residues.